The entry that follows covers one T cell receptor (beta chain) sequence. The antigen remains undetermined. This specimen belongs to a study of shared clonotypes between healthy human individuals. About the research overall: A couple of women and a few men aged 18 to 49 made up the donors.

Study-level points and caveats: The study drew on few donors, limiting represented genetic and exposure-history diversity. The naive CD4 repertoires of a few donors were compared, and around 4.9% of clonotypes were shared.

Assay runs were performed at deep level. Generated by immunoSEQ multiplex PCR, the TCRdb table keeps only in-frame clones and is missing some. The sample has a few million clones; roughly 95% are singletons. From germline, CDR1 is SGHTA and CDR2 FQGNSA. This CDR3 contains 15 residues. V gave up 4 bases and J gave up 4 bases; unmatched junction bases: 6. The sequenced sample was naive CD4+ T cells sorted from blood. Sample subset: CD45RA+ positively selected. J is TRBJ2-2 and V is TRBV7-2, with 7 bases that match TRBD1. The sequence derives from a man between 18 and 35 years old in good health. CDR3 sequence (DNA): TGTGCCAGCAGCTCGGCCGGGACAGTCACCGGGGAGCTGTTTTTT. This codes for CASSSAGTVTGELFF. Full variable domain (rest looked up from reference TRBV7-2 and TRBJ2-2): GAGVSQSPSNKVTEKGKDVELRCDPISGHTALYWYRQSLGQGLEFLIYFQGNSAPDKSGLPSDRFSAERTGGSVSTLTIQRTQQEDSAVYLCASSSAGTVTGELFFGEGSRLTVL.